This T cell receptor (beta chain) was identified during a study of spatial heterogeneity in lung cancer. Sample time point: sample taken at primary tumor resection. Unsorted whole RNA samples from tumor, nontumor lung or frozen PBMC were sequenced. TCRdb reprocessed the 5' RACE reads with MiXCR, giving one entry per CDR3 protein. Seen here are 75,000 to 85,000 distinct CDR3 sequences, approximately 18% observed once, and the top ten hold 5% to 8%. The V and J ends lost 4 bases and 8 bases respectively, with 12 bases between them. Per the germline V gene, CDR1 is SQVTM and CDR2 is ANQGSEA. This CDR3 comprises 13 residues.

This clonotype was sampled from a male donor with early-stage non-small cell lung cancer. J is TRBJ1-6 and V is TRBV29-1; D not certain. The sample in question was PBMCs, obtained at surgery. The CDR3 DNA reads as TGCAGCGTTGCCGTCGGCGGAGATTCACCCCTCCACTTT. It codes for CSVAVGGDSPLHF. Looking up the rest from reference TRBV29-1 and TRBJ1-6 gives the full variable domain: SAVISQKPSRDICQRGTSLTIQCQVDSQVTMMFWYRQQPGQSLTLIATANQGSEATYESGFVIDKFPISRPNLTFSTLTVSNMSPEDSSIYLCSVAVGGDSPLHFGNGTRLTVT.